This T cell receptor beta chain was identified in a study of PD-1 and CTLA-4 blockade in melanoma. Between the trimmed V and J ends, which lost 0 bases and 7 bases, there was a span of 11 bases. CDR1 SGDLS and CDR2 YYNGEE come from the germline V gene. This CDR3 comprises 13 residues. This table comes from immunoSEQ multiplex PCR, and its TCRdb copy is limited to in-frame clones, with some not included. This table has about 16,000 clones, more than 65% appearing once. This sequence joins TRBV9 and TRBJ2-7; D is ambiguous. The sequencing here drew on CD8+ T cells from peripheral blood, taken before anti-PD-1 treatment. The clonotype was recovered from a human donor with melanoma. The CDR3 sequence: CASSVGGTGEQYF. For the CDR3, the DNA is TGTGCCAGCAGCGTAGGTGGTACTGGAGAGCAGTACTTC.